The 16 T cell receptor beta chains in this list originate from one sample, sequenced in a study of tumor-infiltrating lymphocytes in primary liver carcinoma. Synthesis of TCR beta cDNA was carried out from approximately 0.55 ug total RNA with a constant-region primer. ARM-PCR, slightly modified, supplied the TCR beta libraries through three nested multiplex PCR rounds. Rounds one and two of PCR, each of around 11 cycles, were primed with TRBV1-TRBV30 forward primers and a C-beta reverse primer. TCRdb re-analysed the multiplex PCR reads in MiXCR, keeping a single row per CDR3 protein. In the table there are roughly 100,000 distinct CDR3 sequences, roughly 80% of which are singletons. Taking about 20-31 mg of unsorted bulk tissue, the authors co-extracted RNA and DNA. The sample taken for sequencing was liver tumor tissue from sampling region 3. The subset was: tumor region T3, left-lateral pole. The receptors come from a man aged 35 to 55 with primary liver carcinoma and hepatitis B virus infection.

For this clonotype: A read error may produce the germline difference seen at one junction end. The chain uses TRBV7-9 and TRBJ2-1; D is undetermined. The CDR3 extends over 12 amino acids. CDR1 SEHNR and CDR2 FQNEAQ come from the germline V gene (reference sequence). This CDR3 reads CAISSSSQEQFF. The CDR3 nucleotides are TGTGCCATCAGCTCCTCTAGTCAAGAGCAGTTCTTC. The whole variable domain, filled in from reference TRBV7-9 and TRBJ2-1, reads DTGVSQNPRHKITKRGQNVTFRCDPISEHNRLYWYRQTLGQGPEFLTYFQNEAQLEKSRLLSDRFSAERPKGSFSTLEIQRTEQGDSAMYLCAISSSSQEQFFGPGTRLTVL.

This clonotype was observed a single time. At one end, the junction sequence differs from germline, possibly due to a read error. This chain joins TRBV10-3 and TRBJ2-2, with 9 nucleotides matching TRBD2. The length of the CDR3 is 16 residues. CDR1 and CDR2 (germline): ENHRY, SYGVKD. CDR3 region: CAISGNSGRVAGELFF. DNA for the CDR3: TGTGCCATCAGTGGAAATAGCGGGAGAGTGGCCGGGGAGCTATTTTTT.

The V call is TRBV12-3 or TRBV12-4, the J call TRBJ2-7; D may correspond to TRBD1 or TRBD2 (5 bases each). V shed 10 bases and J shed 4 bases, with 20 bases lying between them. The CDR3 is 14 amino acids. CDR3 coding DNA: TGTGCCAACTGTTTGTGGGACCGAAGTTACGAGCAGTACTTC. Residues: CANCLWDRSYEQYF.

The chain recombines TRBV6-2 or TRBV6-3 with TRBJ1-2, with D possibly matching TRBD1 (6 bases). The CDR3 loop spans 16 amino acids. CDR1 and CDR2 (germline): MNHEY, SVGEGT. V dropped 1 base and J dropped 9 bases, with 21 bases sitting between them. The CDR3 is CASSYFQDSLPLRYTF. CDR3 nucleotide sequence: TGTGCCAGCAGTTACTTCCAGGACAGTCTTCCATTACGCTACACCTTC.

The chain couples TRBV5-1 to TRBJ1-1; possible D gene TRBD1, 5 bases. The CDR3 spans 15 residues. The germline gives CDR1 SGHRS, CDR2 YFSETQ. V was clipped by 3 bases and J by 1 base, with 13 bases between them. CDR3 loop: CASSSGGCQNTEAFF. CDR3 nucleotide sequence: TGCGCCAGCAGCTCCGGGGGATGTCAGAACACTGAAGCTTTCTTT.

Concerning this clonotype: One junction end does not reproduce the germline sequence, and a read error may be involved. This chain connects TRBV7-8 to TRBJ1-1; weak D call: TRBD1 (6 bases). The germline CDR1 and CDR2 sequences are SGHVS and FQNEAQ. The CDR3 has 14 residues. The DNA for the CDR3 is TGTGCCCGCAGTTTCATCGGACAGAACACAGAAGCTTTCTTT. Its protein is CARSFIGQNTEAFF.

This clonotype was recorded once. The conserved phenylalanine or tryptophan normally closing the CDR3 is absent here, so this likely arose from a read error. The V and J genes are TRBV4-2 and TRBJ2-7; either TRBD1 or TRBD2 may supply D (5 bases each). V was cut by 3 bases and J by 2 bases, with 14 bases left in between. Germline V lookup: CDR1 LGHNA, CDR2 YNFKEQ. The CDR3 length is 15 residues. CDR3 protein: CASSQAGTVTYEQYS. The CDR3 DNA follows: TGTGCCAGCAGCCAGGCCGGGACGGTAACCTACGAGCAGTACTCC.

This clonotype was detected only once. The junction departs from germline at one end; a sequencing error may be responsible. The V call is TRBV6-1, the J call TRBJ2-1; TRBD2 is a possible D gene (6 bases). Germline V gives CDR1 MNHNS, CDR2 SASEGT. There are 15 residues in the CDR3. CDR3 nucleotide sequence: TGTGCCAGTAGTGGGATGGCGGGAACGGGGAATGAGCAGCCCTTT. Protein product: CASSGMAGTGNEQPF.

A word on this clonotype: A read error may account for a junction end that differs from germline. This sequence joins TRBV4-2 and TRBJ2-1; 10 bases agree with TRBD1. Germline CDR1 is LGHNA and CDR2 is YNFKEQ. There are 16 residues in the CDR3. The CDR3 protein is CASSHAGGQGNKEQFF. CDR3 in DNA: TGTGCAAGCAGCCATGCCGGGGGACAGGGGAACAAAGAGCAGTTCTTC.

In the case of this clonotype: A junction boundary mismatches the germline segment, possibly from a read error. The chain employs TRBV11-2 and TRBJ1-1; no definite D call. Germline CDR1 and CDR2: SGHAT and FQNNGV. The CDR3 has 13 amino acids. This CDR3 is CASSVDLNTEALF. The CDR3 nucleotides are TGTGCCAGCAGCGTAGACCTGAACACTGAAGCTTTATTT.

The V call is TRBV11-2, the J call TRBJ2-7; D might be TRBD2 (6 bases). This CDR3 region has 15 residues. The V end was cut by 3 bases, the J end by 6 bases, with 18 bases between. Germline V gives CDR1 SGHAT, CDR2 FQNNGV. As DNA, the CDR3 is TGTGCCAGCAGCTTGTTACCGGGAGCGAGCCTCGAGCAGTACTTC. Translating it yields CASSLLPGASLEQYF.

As concerns this clonotype: One end of the junction varies from germline; a read error may be responsible. This sequence joins TRBV29-1 and TRBJ2-5, with 8 bases that match TRBD1. The J call is uncertain, as TRBJ2-7 better fits the DNA end. Germline lookup yields CDR1 SQVTM and CDR2 ANQGSEA. The CDR3 spans 14 residues. The CDR3 sequence: CNVRQGSNSYEQYF. The CDR3 region has the DNA TGCAACGTTAGACAGGGGTCCAACTCCTACGAGCAGTACTTC.

A remark on this clonotype: The CDR3 end shows no conserved phenylalanine or tryptophan, and so a read error is likely. This chain joins TRBV11-1 and TRBJ2-3, with D perhaps assigned TRBD1 or TRBD2 (5 bases each). CDR1 and CDR2 from the germline V gene are SGHAT and FQDESV (reference sequence). The CDR3 length is 19 residues. This chain's CDR3 is CTSNSGGSSVGARIDTQYI. The DNA for the CDR3 is TGTACCAGCAACTCTGGGGGAAGCTCTGTTGGAGCCCGCATTGATACGCAGTATATT.

The V gene is TRBV29-1, the J gene TRBJ1-2, with D uncertain. The CDR3 is 12 residues long. Trimming removed 8 bases at V and 8 bases at J, with 18 bases between. Germline V gene data show CDR1 as SQVTM and CDR2 as ANQGSEA. CDR3 in DNA: TGCAGCTCCCTTATTAGGGAAAAAGGCTACACCTTC. Protein product: CSSLIREKGYTF.

In the case of this clonotype: Sequence at one end of the junction differs from germline and may be a read error. This chain uses TRBV7-8 with TRBJ2-5, with 7 bases lining up with TRBD2. The CDR3 is made up of 14 amino acids. CDR1 is SGHVS, CDR2 FQNEAQ, per germline. This CDR3 reads CASSRDGGIETHYF. Written as DNA, the CDR3 is TGTGCCAGCAGCAGGGACGGGGGGATTGAGACCCATTACTTC.

As for this clonotype: The junction shows a germline mismatch at one end, possibly a read error. The chain uses TRBV29-1 and TRBJ2-1, with 8 nucleotides matching TRBD2. CDR1 and CDR2 (germline): SQVTM, ANQGSEA. There are 15 residues in the CDR3. Here the CDR3 reads CSVGLTGGFYSEQSF. The CDR3 coding sequence is TGCAGCGTTGGACTAACGGGAGGGTTCTACAGTGAGCAGTCCTTC.